The 10 T cell receptor beta chains in this list originate from one sample, sequenced in a study of T-cell memory formation after mild COVID-19. TCRdb re-derived calls from the 5' RACE reads in MiXCR, one entry per CDR3 protein. The sample carries about 190,000 distinct CDR3 sequences, over 20% recorded once. Sample: PBMCs or a T cell subset sorted from them (not recorded which). Every receptor here comes from an adult woman who had mild COVID-19 (a few samples of this study predate the infection). Cell type and time point are not known.

This clonotype turned up a few times. Mismatch with germline at one junction end may stem from a read error. The V call is TRBV4-1, the J call TRBJ1-4; D is perhaps TRBD1 (6 bases). The CDR3 has 14 residues. In germline, CDR1 is MGHRA, CDR2 YSYEKL. The DNA for the CDR3 is TGCGCCAGCAGCCAAGATGCGGAGGGGGAAAAACTGATTTTT. This translates into CASSQDAEGEKLIF.

The gene calls are TRBV7-2 and TRBJ1-2; D not resolved. CDR3 length equals 16 residues. In germline, CDR1 is SGHTA, CDR2 FQGNSA. V lost 5 bases and J 5 bases, leaving 21 bases between the germline ends. CDR3 DNA: TGTGCCAGCAGCGAACCCCCTATCCCTGGAGGGTATGGCTACACCTTC. Translated, it gives CASSEPPIPGGYGYTF.

The rearrangement joins TRBV9 to TRBJ2-5; 11 bases align to TRBD2. CDR1 is SGDLS, CDR2 YYNGEE, per germline. The junction had 7 bases not matched to a gene; V was cut back by 4 bases and J by 2 bases. The CDR3 runs to 16 residues. CDR3 bases: TGTGCCAGCAGCCCCCCTAGCGGGGGGAAACAAGAGACCCAGTACTTC. It translates to CASSPPSGGKQETQYF.

This clonotype has a handful of counts. V and J are TRBV7-2 and TRBJ2-7; possible D gene TRBD2, 5 bases. The germline V gene has CDR1 SGHTA and CDR2 FQGNSA. With 7 bases removed from V and 7 bases from J, the gap between germline ends came to 11 bases. CDR3 length equals 11 residues. CDR3: CASTLPGEQYF. The CDR3, as DNA: TGTGCCAGCACCCTACCGGGGGAGCAGTACTTC.

This clonotype has only a few counts. V and J are TRBV24-1 and TRBJ1-5; D is unclear. Germline lookup yields CDR1 KGHDR and CDR2 SFDVKD. This CDR3 spans 14 amino acids. The ends were cut back, 5 bases at V and 2 bases at J, with 9 bases in the middle. CDR3 coding DNA: TGTGCCACCAGTGTACGGAAGGGCAATCAGCCCCAGCATTTT. It specifies CATSVRKGNQPQHF.

This clonotype has just a few counts. The chain's CDR3 is CATGGDLTDTQYF. The CDR3 DNA sequence: TGTGCCACCGGAGGGGACTTGACAGATACGCAGTATTTT. The chain carries TRBV7-9 and TRBJ2-3; tentative D call: TRBD2 (6 bases). V gave up 10 bases and J gave up 3 bases, with 14 bases separating them. This CDR3 spans 13 amino acids. Germline values: CDR1 SEHNR, CDR2 FQNEAQ (reference sequence). Variable domain in full (rest from reference TRBV7-9 and TRBJ2-3): DTGVSQNPRHKITKRGQNVTFRCDPISEHNRLYWYRQTLGQGPEFLTYFQNEAQLEKSRLLSDRFSAERPKGSFSTLEIQRTEQGDSAMYLCATGGDLTDTQYFGPGTRLTVL.

In its sample, this clonotype was seen a few times. The chain links TRBV4-3 to TRBJ1-4; D is uncertain. Trimming took off 0 bases at V and 3 bases at J, with 11 bases between the two ends. This CDR3 spans 16 amino acids. Looked up from germline, CDR1 is LGHNA and CDR2 is YSLEER. CDR3 in DNA: TGCGCCAGCAGCCAAGATGGTCCGGCGGCTAATGAAAAACTGTTTTTT. Translation: CASSQDGPAANEKLFF.

This clonotype has just a few counts. This sequence joins TRBV19 and TRBJ2-1; D may be TRBD2 (6 bases). The V gene lost 0 bases and the J gene lost 10 bases, with 13 bases spanning the gap. The CDR3 extends over 14 amino acids. CDR1 is LNHDA and CDR2 is SQIVND in the germline V gene (reference sequence). The CDR3 reads CASSIDYLGSEQFF. The CDR3 DNA sequence: TGTGCCAGTAGTATAGATTATCTCGGGAGCGAGCAGTTCTTC.

V gene TRBV5-1 combines with J gene TRBJ1-1; 7 positions agree with TRBD1. Germline V gives CDR1 SGHRS, CDR2 YFSETQ. The CDR3 is 15 residues long. V lost 0 bases to trimming and J lost 3 bases; unmatched junction nucleotides: 5. CDR3 in DNA: TGCGCCAGCAGCTTGGTGGAGGGGGCTGACACTGAAGCTTTCTTT. It yields the protein CASSLVEGADTEAFF.

The genes are TRBV7-7 and TRBJ2-5; 11 nucleotides line up with TRBD1. Per germline, CDR1 SSHAT and CDR2 FNYEAQ (reference sequence). The CDR3 has 14 amino acids. V dropped 5 bases and J dropped 5; count of bases not matched to a gene: 4. The CDR3 DNA is TGTGCCAGCAGCCGGGACAGGGGGTTGGAGACCCAGTACTTC. Amino acids: CASSRDRGLETQYF.